This passage covers 18 T cell receptor beta chains from one sample sequenced in a study of blood T cell repertoires in COVID-19. Assay: immunoSEQ multiplex PCR; the TCRdb copy retains only in-frame clones and omits some. The sample yields 110,000 to 150,000 clones, over 80% seen once. Sequenced input: peripheral blood. These receptors came from a woman aged 50 to 60 with acute or convalescent COVID-19.

This clone has a single count. The chain couples TRBV6-5 to TRBJ2-1; 9 nucleotides agree with TRBD2. The CDR3 is 15 residues long. J gave up 9 bases and V 10 bases, and 16 bases lay outside the gene matches. Germline V lookup: CDR1 MNHEY, CDR2 SVGAGI. This chain's CDR3 is CATNSIAGVFTEQFF. The DNA of the CDR3 is TGTGCCACCAACTCAATAGCGGGAGTCTTTACTGAGCAGTTCTTC.

The CDR3 region is CASSLGQGLAGREQFF. DNA for the CDR3: TGTGCCAGCAGCTTAGGCCAAGGACTAGCGGGGAGGGAGCAGTTCTTC. The chain links TRBV13 to TRBJ2-1; TRBD2 matches 12 bases. V lost 0 bases to trimming and J lost 10 bases; unmatched junction nucleotides: 7. This CDR3 region has 16 residues. Germline V lookup: CDR1 PRHDT, CDR2 FYEKMQ (reference sequence). The full variable domain, completed using reference TRBV13 and TRBJ2-1, is AAGVIQSPRHLIKEKRETATLKCYPIPRHDTVYWYQQGPGQDPQFLISFYEKMQSDKGSIPDRFSAQQFSDYHSELNMSSLELGDSALYFCASSLGQGLAGREQFFGPGTRLTVL.

The CDR3 loop reads CASSLTSGGWETQYF. Here the CDR3 DNA reads TGTGCCAGTAGTCTTACTAGCGGGGGGTGGGAGACCCAGTACTTC. V and J are TRBV19 and TRBJ2-5; 12 nucleotides match TRBD2. CDR1 and CDR2 (germline): LNHDA, SQIVND (reference sequence). V shed 5 bases and J 5 bases; nucleotides not matched to a gene: 6. The CDR3 extends over 15 amino acids.

This clone has only a few counts. The chain links TRBV6-5 to TRBJ2-1; 10 bases match TRBD2. V was pared by 6 bases and J by 6 bases, with 5 bases of the junction left unmatched. Germline V CDR1 and CDR2: MNHEY, SVGAGI. This CDR3 spans 14 amino acids. CDR3 nucleotide sequence: TGTGCCAGCAGAGGACTAGCGGAGACCAATGAGCAGTTCTTC. It encodes CASRGLAETNEQFF.

The genes are TRBV14 and TRBJ2-3; 10 bases are shared with TRBD2. This CDR3 spans 13 amino acids. Germline-derived CDR1 and CDR2 are SGHDN and FVKESK. The junction had 0 bases not matched to a gene; V was cut back by 8 bases and J by 1 base. CDR3 in DNA: TGTGCCAGCGGGACTAGCGGCACAGATACGCAGTATTTT. Translated: CASGTSGTDTQYF.

This clone was seen only once. The chain is built from TRBV10-3 and TRBJ2-1; 10 bases are shared with TRBD1. V gave up 4 bases and J gave up 7 bases; unmatched junction bases: 7. The CDR3 contains 15 residues. Looked up from germline, CDR1 is ENHRY and CDR2 is SYGVKD. Here the CDR3 DNA reads TGTGCCATCAGTGGCGACAGGGGGCTCTTGAATGAGCAGTTCTTC. Its protein is CAISGDRGLLNEQFF.

The chain carries TRBV7-2 and TRBJ1-1; 8 bases fit TRBD1. With 4 bases clipped from V and 0 bases from J, the junction kept 1 base outside the gene matches. This CDR3 has 14 amino acids. Germline V gene data show CDR1 as SGHTA and CDR2 as FQGNSA. CDR3 residues: CASSSGQVNTEAFF. In DNA, the CDR3 is TGTGCCAGCAGCTCGGGACAGGTGAACACTGAAGCTTTCTTT.

The chain links TRBV11-2 to TRBJ2-2; 10 nucleotides line up with TRBD2. Per the germline V gene, CDR1 is SGHAT and CDR2 is FQNNGV. With 4 bases clipped from V and 5 bases from J, the junction kept 4 bases outside the gene matches. The CDR3 spans 15 residues. The CDR3 region has the DNA TGTGCCAGCAGCTCGGAGACTAGCGGGACCGGGGAGCTGTTTTTT. This sequence encodes CASSSETSGTGELFF.

V usage is TRBV18 and J usage is TRBJ1-5, with D perhaps TRBD1 (5 bases). The V end was cut by 6 bases, the J end by 12 bases, with 18 bases between. The length of the CDR3 is 13 residues. Germline assignment: CDR1 KGHSH and CDR2 LQKENI. The CDR3 spells CASSSAPKGLQHF. As DNA, the CDR3 is TGTGCCAGCTCCTCTGCTCCCAAGGGGCTCCAGCATTTT.

The rearrangement uses TRBV5-4 and TRBJ1-6; 8 nucleotides agree with TRBD1. Trimming cost V 4 bases and J 6 bases; bases outside gene matches: 6. The V gene's germline CDR1 is SGHNT and CDR2 YYREEE (reference sequence). CDR3 length: 15 amino acids. The CDR3 region has the DNA TGTGCCAGCAGCCCAGGACAGGGAGGTAATTCACCCCTCCACTTT. Translated, it gives CASSPGQGGNSPLHF.

This chain uses TRBV11-2 with TRBJ1-6, with TRBD1 matching over 7 bases. The CDR3 is 16 amino acids. From germline, CDR1 is SGHAT and CDR2 FQNNGV. The J segment lost 7 bases and the V segment lost 1 base, leaving 7 bases of the junction unmatched. CDR3 protein: CASSLAQGLLNSPLHF. In DNA, the CDR3 is TGTGCCAGCAGCTTAGCACAGGGGCTGCTAAATTCACCCCTCCACTTT.

The chain combines TRBV4-2 with TRBJ1-5, with TRBD1 identical over 10 bases. The CDR3 runs 15 residues. CDR1 LGHNA and CDR2 YNFKEQ come from the germline V gene. Trimming removed 4 bases from V and 7 bases from J; junction bases left unmatched: 7. The CDR3 coding sequence is TGTGCCAGCAGCCGGGGAGGGACAGGGGACCAGCCCCAGCATTTT. This sequence encodes CASSRGGTGDQPQHF.

V is TRBV30 and J is TRBJ2-7, with D perhaps TRBD2 (7 bases). CDR1 is GTSNPN, CDR2 SVGIG, per germline (reference sequence). The CDR3 totals 15 residues. V lost 0 bases and J 2 bases, leaving 14 bases between the germline ends. The CDR3 loop is CAWSVTGGPTYEQYF. In DNA form, the CDR3 reads TGTGCCTGGAGTGTTACCGGGGGGCCGACCTACGAGCAGTACTTC.

This clone was seen only once. V usage is TRBV19 and J usage is TRBJ1-5; D is perhaps TRBD1 (5 bases). The germline V and J ends were trimmed by 4 bases and 7 bases, with 14 bases remaining between them. The V gene's germline CDR1 is LNHDA and CDR2 SQIVND (reference sequence). The CDR3 extends over 14 amino acids. This CDR3 reads CASSKRGVGQPQHF. The CDR3 region has the DNA TGTGCCAGTAGTAAGCGGGGGGTAGGACAGCCCCAGCATTTT. Looking up the rest from reference TRBV19 and TRBJ1-5 gives the full variable domain: DGGITQSPKYLFRKEGQNVTLSCEQNLNHDAMYWYRQDPGQGLRLIYYSQIVNDFQKGDIAEGYSVSREKKESFPLTVTSAQKNPTAFYLCASSKRGVGQPQHFGDGTRLSIL.

The chain links TRBV6-2 or TRBV6-3 to TRBJ2-2, with 15 positions matching TRBD2. Germline CDR1 and CDR2: MNHEY and SVGEGT. The trim removed 5 bases at V and 0 bases at J, leaving 7 bases unmatched. The CDR3 runs to 19 residues. The CDR3 protein is CASSRTSGRAPSNTGELFF. CDR3 in DNA: TGTGCCAGCAGTCGGACTAGCGGGAGGGCCCCCTCGAACACCGGGGAGCTGTTTTTT.

V gene TRBV27 combines with J gene TRBJ2-5, with D hard to call. There are 13 residues in the CDR3. With 4 bases removed from V and 6 bases from J, the gap between germline ends came to 12 bases. Looked up from germline, CDR1 is MNHEY and CDR2 is SMNVEV (reference sequence). CDR3 sequence: CASSSATEKTQYF. The CDR3 bases are TGTGCCAGCAGTTCGGCGACGGAGAAGACCCAGTACTTC.

This rearrangement joins TRBV25-1 to TRBJ2-3; no definite D call. Germline values: CDR1 MGHDK, CDR2 SYGVNS. The CDR3 contains 13 residues. V lost 1 base to trimming and J lost 3 bases, with 5 bases between them. The CDR3 loop is CASSESTTDTQYF. The DNA for the CDR3 is TGTGCCAGCAGTGAATCGACAACAGATACGCAGTATTTT.

This clone was counted between two and nine times. The chain employs TRBV5-6 and TRBJ1-1; TRBD1 agrees at 9 bases. The trim removed 4 bases at V and 6 bases at J, leaving 4 bases unmatched. Germline V gives CDR1 SGHDT, CDR2 YYEEEE. The length of the CDR3 is 13 residues. This CDR3 reads CASSPTGGPEAFF. The CDR3, as DNA: TGTGCCAGCAGCCCTACAGGGGGCCCTGAAGCTTTCTTT.